Following are 32 T cell receptor beta chains from one sample sequenced in a study of cytomegalovirus exposure and HLA in healthy donors. Assay used: immunoSEQ multiplex PCR; TCRdb lists only in-frame clones, some missing. The table has 200,000 to 300,000 clones, about 86% seen once. Source material: PBMCs. Receptor source: a man aged 18-30 years in good health and CMV-seronegative.

The chain couples TRBV7-2 to TRBJ2-5; D is perhaps TRBD1 (6 bases). V lost 6 bases to trimming and J lost 5 bases, with 13 bases between them. Germline V CDR1 and CDR2: SGHTA, FQGNSA. The CDR3 sequence is 13 residues long. The DNA for the CDR3 is TGTGCCAGCAGTACCACAGGGTACGAGACCCAGTACTTC. Its protein is CASSTTGYETQYF.

The gene calls are TRBV27 and TRBJ1-2, with D perhaps matching TRBD1 (5 bases). V shed 0 bases and J shed 7 bases, with 15 bases lying between them. The V gene's germline CDR1 is MNHEY and CDR2 SMNVEV (reference sequence). The CDR3 covers 15 residues. The CDR3 DNA reads TGTGCCAGCAGTTTATCTTTCGGGGGGGGAATTGGCTACACCTTC. Protein product: CASSLSFGGGIGYTF.

The genes are TRBV28 and TRBJ1-5; 8 bases agree with TRBD1. CDR3 length equals 16 residues. Germline V lookup: CDR1 MDHEN, CDR2 SYDVKM. Losses at the gene ends were 6 bases for V and 4 bases for J; bases not matched to a gene: 11. The CDR3 sequence: CASRRTGIVANQPQHF. DNA for the CDR3: TGTGCCAGCAGACGGACAGGGATTGTGGCGAATCAGCCCCAGCATTTT.

This chain connects TRBV5-6 to TRBJ2-1, with 7 positions matching TRBD1. Germline trimming cut 2 bases from V and 2 bases from J; bases unmatched to any gene: 4. The germline V gene encodes CDR1 SGHDT and CDR2 YYEEEE. There are 15 residues in the CDR3. DNA of the CDR3: TGTGCCAGCAGCTTCGACAGGGTCCCCTACAATGAGCAGTTCTTC. Its translation: CASSFDRVPYNEQFF.

The chain carries TRBV28 and TRBJ1-5; perhaps TRBD1 as D (6 bases). The germline V gene has CDR1 MDHEN and CDR2 SYDVKM. V lost 6 bases and J 7 bases, leaving 19 bases between the germline ends. This CDR3 is 15 amino acids long. The CDR3 loop is CASRPTNRVWQPQHF. In nucleotides, the CDR3 is TGTGCCAGCAGACCTACCAACAGGGTTTGGCAGCCCCAGCATTTT.

The chain links TRBV4-2 to TRBJ1-6; maybe TRBD1 (5 bases). CDR1 and CDR2 from the germline V gene are LGHNA and YNFKEQ. This CDR3 contains 16 residues. V was pared by 0 bases and J by 7 bases, with 13 bases between. The CDR3 protein is CASSQESQGFNSPLHF. The DNA of the CDR3 is TGTGCCAGCAGCCAAGAGTCGCAGGGCTTCAATTCACCCCTCCACTTT.

The chain has TRBV7-2 and TRBJ1-3; tentative D call: TRBD1 (6 bases). CDR3 size: 15 residues. Germline V lookup: CDR1 SGHTA, CDR2 FQGNSA. V was clipped by 3 bases and J by 4 bases, with 13 bases between them. The CDR3 bases are TGTGCCAGCAGCTTCGGTGGGGGCAAAGGAAACACCATATATTTT. This translates into CASSFGGGKGNTIYF.

V gene TRBV6-5 combines with J gene TRBJ1-1; D ambiguous. V was pared by 3 bases and J by 3 bases, with 11 bases between. The germline CDR1 and CDR2 sequences are MNHEY and SVGAGI. This CDR3 has 14 residues. The chain's CDR3 is CASSYGEGDTEAFF. As DNA, the CDR3 is TGTGCCAGCAGTTATGGGGAGGGAGACACTGAAGCTTTCTTT.

V and J are TRBV27 and TRBJ2-5; 10 bases map to TRBD1. J was trimmed by 2 bases and V by 7 bases; bases with no gene match: 22. Germline CDR1 reads MNHEY; CDR2 reads SMNVEV (reference sequence). This CDR3 spans 20 amino acids. The CDR3 here is CASTRRPPGQGPRLQETQYF. The CDR3 region has the DNA TGTGCCAGCACCCGAAGACCCCCGGGACAGGGGCCCCGATTACAAGAGACCCAGTACTTC.

The chain employs TRBV7-2 and TRBJ1-2; maybe TRBD1 (6 bases). CDR1 is SGHTA, CDR2 FQGNSA, per germline. The ends were cut back, 5 bases at V and 5 bases at J, with 18 bases in the middle. The CDR3 is 15 residues long. Written as DNA, the CDR3 is TGTGCCAGCAGCCAACACTCGGACAGCTTATATGGCTACACCTTC. Its protein is CASSQHSDSLYGYTF.

The chain recombines TRBV4-1 with TRBJ2-7, with D hard to call. The CDR3 has 13 amino acids. CDR1 MGHRA and CDR2 YSYEKL come from the germline V gene. The V gene lost 3 bases and the J gene lost 0 bases, with 6 bases spanning the gap. In DNA form, the CDR3 reads TGCGCCAGCAGCCAGGCTAGCTCCTACGAGCAGTACTTC. Translation gives CASSQASSYEQYF.

The rearrangement links TRBV27 to TRBJ2-7, with D unresolved. The CDR3 is 14 residues long. CDR1 and CDR2 from the germline V gene are MNHEY and SMNVEV (reference sequence). The ends were cut back, 6 bases at V and 3 bases at J, with 15 bases in the middle. The CDR3 sequence: CASSATAEYYEQYF. For the CDR3, the DNA is TGTGCCAGCAGCGCCACGGCGGAGTACTACGAGCAGTACTTC.

The chain combines TRBV2 with TRBJ2-3, with 8 bases identical to TRBD2. Per the germline V gene, CDR1 is SNHLY and CDR2 is FYNNEI. V lost 2 bases and J lost 0; bases outside the gene matches: 13. This CDR3 region has 19 residues. The CDR3 DNA reads TGTGCCAGCAGTGAACAGGCGGGGGGCACTCAAACTAGCACAGATACGCAGTATTTT. Amino acid sequence: CASSEQAGGTQTSTDTQYF. Based on the CDR3 plus reference TRBV2 and TRBJ2-3, the full variable domain is EPEVTQTPSHQVTQMGQEVILRCVPISNHLYFYWYRQILGQKVEFLVSFYNNEISEKSEIFDDQFSVERPDGSNFTLKIRSTKLEDSAMYFCASSEQAGGTQTSTDTQYFGPGTRLTVL.

This sequence joins TRBV7-9 and TRBJ1-1; D is perhaps TRBD1 (6 bases). This CDR3 spans 14 amino acids. V was clipped by 5 bases and J by 3 bases, with 13 bases between them. CDR1 is SEHNR and CDR2 is FQNEAQ in the germline V gene (reference sequence). The CDR3 DNA is TGTGCCAGCAGCGCAATTACAGGGTACACTGAAGCTTTCTTT. It encodes CASSAITGYTEAFF.

Only a few counts were recorded for this clone. The J gene is TRBJ2-3, the V gene TRBV4-1; the match to TRBD2 covers 11 bases. Germline V gives CDR1 MGHRA, CDR2 YSYEKL. The CDR3 loop spans 18 amino acids. Trimming took 1 base from V and 2 from J; bases not matched to a gene: 8. The CDR3 coding sequence is TGCGCCAGCAGCCAAGTTCGGCTAGCGGGAGGAAACACAGATACGCAGTATTTT. Translation: CASSQVRLAGGNTDTQYF.

This clone has more than one count but fewer than ten. This chain connects TRBV14 to TRBJ1-2; 10 positions match TRBD1. The CDR3 contains 14 residues. The V and J ends lost 0 bases and 8 bases, in that order; junction bases with no gene match: 3. The germline V gene has CDR1 SGHDN and CDR2 FVKESK. CDR3: CASSQDRGQGGYTF. The CDR3 DNA is TGTGCCAGCAGCCAAGACAGGGGACAGGGGGGCTACACCTTC.

The J gene is TRBJ2-6, the V gene TRBV6-5; D gene unclear. The CDR3 loop spans 15 amino acids. Trimming took 2 bases from V and 0 from J, leaving 5 bases between them. Germline V CDR1 and CDR2: MNHEY, SVGAGI. CDR3 nucleotides: TGTGCCAGCAGTTACGACAACTCTGGGGCCAACGTCCTGACTTTC. Translating gives CASSYDNSGANVLTF.

The chain combines TRBV28 with TRBJ2-5, with 7 bases matching TRBD1. Trimming at V came to 8 bases and at J to 4 bases, leaving 10 bases not matched to a gene. Germline loops: CDR1 MDHEN, CDR2 SYDVKM. This CDR3 spans 14 amino acids. CDR3 protein: CASGENRGVETQYF. CDR3 bases: TGTGCCAGCGGTGAGAACAGGGGAGTAGAGACCCAGTACTTC.

The chain joins TRBV19 to TRBJ1-5; possibly TRBD1 for D (5 bases). Germline V gene sequence: CDR1 LNHDA, CDR2 SQIVND (reference sequence). The V end was cut by 5 bases, the J end by 9 bases, with 17 bases between. The CDR3 runs to 14 residues. CDR3 bases: TGTGCCAGTAGTCTTCCCCCCCAGGGCGGGCCCCAGCATTTT. Translation: CASSLPPQGGPQHF.

V gene TRBV5-4 combines with J gene TRBJ2-7; the match to TRBD1 covers 8 bases. The CDR3 totals 14 residues. The V segment lost 3 bases and the J segment 5 bases; nucleotides outside the gene matches: 7. Per the germline V gene, CDR1 is SGHNT and CDR2 is YYREEE (reference sequence). CDR3 bases: TGTGCCAGCAGCTCCTGGACAGGGAGCGACGAGCAGTACTTC. It yields the protein CASSSWTGSDEQYF.

This clone was found once. The chain recombines TRBV7-9 with TRBJ2-3; D call uncertain. This CDR3 has 15 amino acids. In germline, CDR1 is SEHNR, CDR2 FQNEAQ (reference sequence). The V gene lost 4 bases and the J gene lost 2 bases, with 13 bases spanning the gap. CDR3 amino acids: CASSSRGPATDTQYF. In DNA form, the CDR3 reads TGTGCCAGCAGCTCGAGAGGTCCGGCCACAGATACGCAGTATTTT.

The chain has TRBV5-4 and TRBJ1-6; D is uncertain. The CDR3 extends over 17 amino acids. Germline V gene lookup returns CDR1 SGHNT and CDR2 YYREEE (reference sequence). The V and J ends lost 3 bases and 2 bases respectively, with 15 bases between them. DNA of the CDR3: TGTGCCAGCAGCTCGGCTGGAGGGAACACCTATAATTCACCCCTCCACTTT. Protein product: CASSSAGGNTYNSPLHF. Full variable domain (rest looked up from reference TRBV5-4 and TRBJ1-6): ETGVTQSPTHLIKTRGQQVTLRCSSQSGHNTVSWYQQALGQGPQFIFQYYREEENGRGNFPPRFSGLQFPNYSSELNVNALELDDSALYLCASSSAGGNTYNSPLHFGNGTRLTVT.

The genes are TRBV6-6 and TRBJ2-2; D not certain. The CDR3 length is 14 residues. Germline assignment: CDR1 MNHNY and CDR2 SVGAGI (reference sequence). Trimming cost V 11 bases and J 0 bases, with 13 bases left between them. CDR3 amino acids: CAGQLAANTGELFF. CDR3 bases: TGTGCCGGCCAGCTGGCGGCGAACACCGGGGAGCTGTTTTTT.

V usage is TRBV21-1 and J usage is TRBJ2-2; the table's D call of TRBD2 was not tested on the DNA. TRBV21-1 is a pseudogene segment. CDR3 length: 17 residues. The CDR3 region is CARGLRGAGRRTGELFF. The CDR3 DNA sequence: TGTGCCAGGGGGCTCCGAGGGGCGGGACGGAGGACCGGGGAGCTGTTTTTT.

This chain connects TRBV7-9 to TRBJ1-1, with a possible D match to TRBD1 (6 bases). The germline V gene encodes CDR1 SEHNR and CDR2 FQNEAQ (reference sequence). V dropped 5 bases and J dropped 3 bases, with 19 bases sitting between them. The CDR3 loop spans 16 amino acids. This chain's CDR3 is CASSPPGRGKHTEAFF. The CDR3 DNA sequence: TGTGCCAGCAGCCCCCCTGGCAGGGGAAAACACACTGAAGCTTTCTTT.

This chain connects TRBV15 to TRBJ1-6; the D gene is possibly TRBD1 (6 bases). The ends were cut back, 5 bases at V and 7 bases at J, with 12 bases in the middle. The CDR3 covers 14 residues. Germline V gene data show CDR1 as LNHNV and CDR2 as YYDKDF (reference sequence). CDR3 bases: TGTGCCACCAGCCGAGGGGGGGTAAATTCACCCCTCCACTTT. The encoded protein is CATSRGGVNSPLHF. Using reference TRBV15 and TRBJ1-6 for the parts outside the CDR3, the full variable domain is DAMVIQNPRYQVTQFGKPVTLSCSQTLNHNVMYWYQQKSSQAPKLLFHYYDKDFNNEADTPDNFQSRRPNTSFCFLDIRSPGLGDTAMYLCATSRGGVNSPLHFGNGTRLTVT.

A few counts support this clone. In the same sample, other DNA sequences code for this CDR3. The rearrangement joins TRBV6-6 to TRBJ1-2, with 8 nucleotides matching TRBD1. J was trimmed by 7 bases and V by 5 bases; bases with no gene match: 0. The CDR3 runs to 11 residues. Germline values: CDR1 MNHNY, CDR2 SVGAGI (reference sequence). CDR3 nucleotides: TGTGCCAGCAGTACAGGGGGTGGCTACACCTTC. This gives the protein CASSTGGGYTF.

This clone came up a few times. The chain uses TRBV11-2 and TRBJ2-7; 7 bases fit TRBD2. The CDR3 is made up of 17 amino acids. Per germline, CDR1 SGHAT and CDR2 FQNNGV. J was trimmed by 1 base and V by 0 bases; bases with no gene match: 9. The CDR3 DNA follows: TGTGCCAGCAGCTTAGATTCCCCACTTAGCGGGTCCTACGAGCAGTACTTC. The encoded protein is CASSLDSPLSGSYEQYF.

The chain has TRBV28 and TRBJ2-7; D is undetermined. The CDR3 runs 13 residues. Germline V CDR1 and CDR2: MDHEN, SYDVKM. V lost 5 bases, J lost 2 bases, and 10 bases lay in between. The CDR3 loop is CASSEQHAYEQYF. The CDR3 region has the DNA TGTGCCAGCAGTGAACAACATGCCTACGAGCAGTACTTC.

In DNA form, the CDR3 reads TGTGCCAGCAGTTTCGATCCGGGGGGCCTCCAAGAGACCCAGTACTTC. Translating it yields CASSFDPGGLQETQYF. The chain joins TRBV27 to TRBJ2-5, with D perhaps matching TRBD2 (7 bases). There are 16 residues in the CDR3. CDR1 is MNHEY, CDR2 SMNVEV, per germline (reference sequence). The V and J ends lost 3 bases and 1 base respectively, with 15 bases between them.

The rearrangement links TRBV4-3 to TRBJ1-1; 8 positions agree with TRBD1. V lost 3 bases, J lost 0 bases, and 3 bases stayed unmatched. CDR3 size: 15 residues. The V gene's germline CDR1 is LGHNA and CDR2 YSLEER. The CDR3 reads CASSQMTGVNTEAFF. The DNA for the CDR3 is TGCGCCAGCAGCCAGATGACAGGGGTGAACACTGAAGCTTTCTTT.

This chain links TRBV11-2 with TRBJ2-7; maybe TRBD2 (6 bases). V was shortened by 3 bases and J by 6 bases, with 15 bases between the two germline ends. The germline gives CDR1 SGHAT, CDR2 FQNNGV. CDR3 length equals 14 residues. The CDR3 protein is CASSFSTSRREQYF. In nucleotides, the CDR3 is TGTGCCAGCAGCTTTTCGACTAGTCGACGCGAGCAGTACTTC.